This T cell receptor (beta chain) was sequenced during a study of T cells after yellow fever vaccination. Study-wide results and limits: One caveat is that FACS-sorted repertoires could contain abundant clonotypes contaminating from the bulk population.

It was through 5'RACE template switching that TCR cDNA was made, with a universal primer site and UMIs added. TCRdb re-analysed the 5' RACE reads in MiXCR, keeping a single row per CDR3 protein. This table holds around 350,000 distinct CDR3 sequences, 11% found once. CDR3 length: 16 amino acids. Trimming removed 3 bases at V and 2 bases at J, with 15 bases between. Per germline, CDR1 KGHSH and CDR2 LQKENI. This clonotype was seen a few times. The antigen remains undetermined. This receptor was identified in a young man who received the YFV17D yellow fever vaccine. The rearrangement joins TRBV18 to TRBJ2-3; D ambiguous. The specimen comprised PBMCs, sampled on the day of the first yellow fever vaccination. CDR3 sequence (DNA): TGTGCCAGCTCACCCGGCTTCAGTCAGGCCACAGATACGCAGTATTTT. It encodes CASSPGFSQATDTQYF.